The 15 T cell receptor beta chains listed next were all sequenced from one sample in a study of cytomegalovirus exposure and HLA in healthy donors. The PCR ran on 60 Vbeta and 13 Jbeta primers. TCRdb's copy holds only in-frame clones and misses some; the assay was immunoSEQ multiplex PCR. The top ten clones hold 5% to 7% of a sample with over 60,000 clones, more than 70% of them seen once. Sample: PBMCs. The receptors derive from a woman aged 25-40 years in good health and CMV-seronegative.

The chain combines TRBV19 with TRBJ1-1; TRBD1 matches at 8 bases. Trimming removed 5 bases from V and 3 bases from J; junction bases left unmatched: 5. This CDR3 spans 14 amino acids. The germline CDR1 and CDR2 sequences are LNHDA and SQIVND (reference sequence). In nucleotides, the CDR3 is TGTGCCAGTAGTGTACAGGGGGAGTACACTGAAGCTTTCTTT. Protein product: CASSVQGEYTEAFF.

The chain is built from TRBV29-1 and TRBJ2-7, with TRBD2 identical over 9 bases. The J segment lost 5 bases and the V segment lost 4 bases, leaving 9 bases of the junction unmatched. Germline V gene data show CDR1 as SQVTM and CDR2 as ANQGSEA. This CDR3 region has 14 residues. This chain's CDR3 is CSVGSVQRGDEQYF. CDR3 DNA: TGCAGCGTTGGGTCCGTCCAGCGGGGGGACGAGCAGTACTTC.

This chain uses TRBV6-6 with TRBJ1-2; D not certain. Germline V CDR1 and CDR2: MNHNY, SVGAGI (reference sequence). Deletions cut 7 bases from V and 2 bases from J, with 5 bases between. The CDR3 is made up of 11 amino acids. The chain's CDR3 is CASTQNYGYTF. In nucleotides, the CDR3 is TGTGCCAGCACCCAAAACTATGGCTACACCTTC.

J is TRBJ1-5 and V is TRBV30; D call uncertain. V was trimmed by 2 bases and J by 7 bases, leaving 12 bases between them. CDR3 length: 13 amino acids. Germline lookup yields CDR1 GTSNPN and CDR2 SVGIG (reference sequence). The CDR3 region has the DNA TGTGCCTGGAGTTTAAAGGGAGGGCAGCCCCAGCATTTT. It is translated as CAWSLKGGQPQHF. Using reference TRBV30 and TRBJ1-5 for the parts outside the CDR3, the full variable domain is SQTIHQWPATLVQPVGSPLSLECTVEGTSNPNLYWYRQAAGRGLQLLFYSVGIGQISSEVPQNLSASRPQDRQFILSSKKLLLSDSGFYLCAWSLKGGQPQHFGDGTRLSIL.

V gene TRBV6-6 combines with J gene TRBJ2-5, with TRBD1 as a possible D gene (5 bases). The CDR3 contains 15 residues. CDR1 MNHNY and CDR2 SVGAGI come from the germline V gene (reference sequence). V lost 6 bases, J lost 4 bases, and 18 bases lay in between. The CDR3 DNA is TGTGCCAGCAGGGCCAGGGTCCGTTATATAGAGACCCAGTACTTC. The encoded protein is CASRARVRYIETQYF.

The chain couples TRBV19 to TRBJ2-1, with TRBD2 matching 8 bases. The CDR3 covers 15 residues. Trimming at V came to 6 bases and at J to 4 bases, leaving 8 bases not matched to a gene. Germline CDR1 LNHDA, CDR2 SQIVND (reference sequence). In DNA, the CDR3 is TGTGCCAGTAGCTCTAGCGGGCTGGCATACAATGAGCAGTTCTTC. As protein: CASSSSGLAYNEQFF.

The chain employs TRBV27 and TRBJ2-7, with 9 bases that match TRBD2. V gave up 5 bases and J gave up 6 bases; unmatched junction bases: 11. The CDR3 extends over 15 amino acids. Germline V gene sequence: CDR1 MNHEY, CDR2 SMNVEV (reference sequence). The CDR3 spells CASSPGTSRAGEQYF. The CDR3 DNA sequence: TGTGCCAGCAGTCCCGGGACTAGCAGGGCCGGCGAGCAGTACTTC.

Only a few counts were recorded for this clone. The chain recombines TRBV18 with TRBJ1-1; the D is unclear. The CDR3 covers 11 residues. V shed 5 bases and J shed 3 bases, with 4 bases lying between them. In germline, CDR1 is KGHSH, CDR2 LQKENI. The CDR3 is CASSSDTEAFF. The CDR3 bases are TGTGCCAGCTCATCCGACACTGAAGCTTTCTTT.

This clone occurred a few times. The CDR3 loop is CASGLSRGRGNTIYF. CDR3 bases: TGTGCCAGCGGGCTCAGCCGCGGGAGGGGAAACACCATATATTTT. The J gene is TRBJ1-3, the V gene TRBV6-5; D gene uncertain. The CDR3 consists of 15 residues. The V end lost 8 bases, the J end lost 4 bases, and 18 bases lay between the germline ends. Germline V CDR1 and CDR2: MNHEY, SVGAGI.

J is TRBJ2-3 and V is TRBV2; tentatively, D is TRBD1 (5 bases). The germline CDR1 and CDR2 sequences are SNHLY and FYNNEI. V lost 8 bases and J 6 bases, leaving 15 bases between the germline ends. CDR3 size: 13 residues. This chain's CDR3 is CASVAWGADTQYF. As DNA, the CDR3 is TGTGCCAGCGTGGCGTGGGGCGCTGATACGCAGTATTTT.

V gene TRBV6-5 combines with J gene TRBJ1-1; TRBD1 matches at 9 bases. Trimming cost V 0 bases and J 7 bases; bases outside gene matches: 3. CDR1 and CDR2 (germline): MNHEY, SVGAGI. This CDR3 contains 14 residues. The CDR3 loop reads CASSYSQGAGEAFF. CDR3 nucleotide sequence: TGTGCCAGCAGTTACTCACAGGGGGCTGGTGAAGCTTTCTTT.

V and J are TRBV2 and TRBJ2-4; D might be TRBD2 (6 bases). Germline CDR1 SNHLY, CDR2 FYNNEI. The CDR3 totals 14 residues. The V end lost 6 bases, the J end lost 0 bases, and 9 bases lay between the germline ends. DNA for the CDR3: TGTGCCAGCAGGGGACTCCTAGCCAAAAACATTCAGTACTTC. The encoded protein is CASRGLLAKNIQYF. The variable domain in full, with the rest retrieved from reference TRBV2 and TRBJ2-4, is EPEVTQTPSHQVTQMGQEVILRCVPISNHLYFYWYRQILGQKVEFLVSFYNNEISEKSEIFDDQFSVERPDGSNFTLKIRSTKLEDSAMYFCASRGLLAKNIQYFGAGTRLSVL.

The chain employs TRBV7-2 and TRBJ2-1; perhaps TRBD2 as D (5 bases). The CDR3 totals 15 residues. CDR1 is SGHTA, CDR2 FQGNSA, per germline. Trimming stripped 1 base from V and 2 bases from J, with 9 bases between. Here the CDR3 DNA reads TGTGCCAGCAGCTTAGGTCCAGCGGCCTACAATGAGCAGTTCTTC. It specifies CASSLGPAAYNEQFF.

The table lists this clone with a few counts. The chain couples TRBV6-6 to TRBJ2-2; D might be TRBD1 (6 bases). Trimming pared 2 bases from V and 2 bases from J, leaving 9 bases between. Germline lookup yields CDR1 MNHNY and CDR2 SVGAGI (reference sequence). CDR3 length: 15 residues. Written as DNA, the CDR3 is TGTGCCAGCAGTTACGGACAGAGAAACACCGGGGAGCTGTTTTTT. This codes for CASSYGQRNTGELFF.

The CDR3 nucleotides read TGTGCCAGCAGCCCAATACTAGCGGGAGTGGGAGAGACCCAGTACTTC. Amino acid sequence: CASSPILAGVGETQYF. V gene TRBV9 combines with J gene TRBJ2-5; 11 positions agree with TRBD2. Germline V gene sequence: CDR1 SGDLS, CDR2 YYNGEE. With 4 bases clipped from V and 4 bases from J, the junction kept 9 bases outside the gene matches. The length of the CDR3 is 16 residues. Combining the CDR3 with reference TRBV9 and TRBJ2-5 gives the whole variable domain DSGVTQTPKHLITATGQRVTLRCSPRSGDLSVYWYQQSLDQGLQFLIQYYNGEERAKGNILERFSAQQFPDLHSELNLSSLELGDSALYFCASSPILAGVGETQYFGPGTRLLVL.